The entry below gives a single T cell receptor (beta chain) sequence along with its context. The antigen remains undetermined. Per germline, CDR1 GTSNPN and CDR2 SVGIG (reference sequence). Trimming stripped 2 bases from V and 1 base from J, with 3 bases between. The CDR3 contains 11 residues. The data derive from a study of cytomegalovirus exposure and HLA in healthy donors. Study-wide points: The study recorded over 150 TCR beta chains that were cytomegalovirus-associated. Among the most significant clusters, several appeared linked to common viral pathogens in a later analysis. Accurate prediction of most subjects' HLA-A and HLA-B alleles from TCR beta sequences was reported.

The PCR had 60 Vbeta and 13 Jbeta primers. Original handling: Roughly 10 million shared chains were among around 80 million unique TCR beta chains counted in a later analysis. Data came from immunoSEQ multiplex PCR; TCRdb stores just in-frame clones and leaves some out. Clone size and V and J calls were adopted from that table, with D and trimming inferred from the DNA. Among about 160,000 clones, 70% to 80% were seen once, and the ten largest hold 1.2% to 1.5%. Sample: PBMCs. This TCR derives from a man in his 60s in good health and CMV-seronegative. The chain couples TRBV30 to TRBJ2-7; D unresolved. CDR3 amino acids: CAWSLSYEQYF. The CDR3 nucleotides are TGTGCCTGGAGTCTTTCCTACGAGCAGTACTTC.